Below, 26 T cell receptor beta chains from the same sample are listed, as sequenced in a study of T cells in Graves' hyperthyroidism and ophthalmopathy. Amplified TCR beta CDR3 regions derived from RNA transcripts. HTBI primers were used for first-round RT-PCR of the TCR CDR3. TCRdb re-derived calls from the multiplex PCR reads in MiXCR, one entry per CDR3 protein. The table has roughly 720,000 distinct CDR3 sequences, around 15% seen once; the top ten hold roughly a sixth. What was sequenced was blood. The receptors derive from a man aged 50 to 59 with Graves' hyperthyroidism.

This clonotype was counted between two and nine times. The V gene is TRBV24-1, the J gene TRBJ2-1; D uncertain. CDR1 KGHDR and CDR2 SFDVKD come from the germline V gene. CDR3 length: 14 amino acids. The germline V and J ends were trimmed by 4 bases and 9 bases, with 15 bases remaining between them. CDR3 nucleotides: TGTGCCACCAGTGACCCTGGGTCGTCAGGTGAGCAGTTCTTC. Translation: CATSDPGSSGEQFF.

This clonotype was picked up one time. The chain carries TRBV19 and TRBJ2-7; 13 nucleotides line up with TRBD2. From germline, CDR1 is LNHDA and CDR2 SQIVND (reference sequence). CDR3 length equals 15 residues. The trim removed 6 bases at V and 7 bases at J, leaving 9 bases unmatched. The CDR3 sequence: CASRPGLAGYYEQYF. CDR3 DNA: TGTGCCAGTAGGCCGGGACTAGCGGGATACTATGAGCAGTACTTC.

Many counts were recorded for this clonotype. This sequence joins TRBV12-5 and TRBJ2-1; D is uncertain. Per germline, CDR1 LGHNT and CDR2 FRNRAP. The CDR3 runs to 16 residues. V dropped 3 bases and J dropped 8 bases, with 20 bases sitting between them. In nucleotides, the CDR3 is TGTGCTAGTGGTTTCCGACGTGCTGATGGGTCGGATGAGCAGTTCTTC. It specifies CASGFRRADGSDEQFF.

The chain is built from TRBV30 and TRBJ2-4, with no clear D. V dropped 0 bases and J dropped 1 base, with 10 bases sitting between them. From germline, CDR1 is GTSNPN and CDR2 SVGIG (reference sequence). The CDR3 is 15 amino acids. The CDR3 DNA reads TGTGCCTGGAGTGTACTTGGGCGGGCCAAAAACATTCAGTACTTC. Residues: CAWSVLGRAKNIQYF.

This clonotype was picked up many times. The chain combines TRBV28 with TRBJ2-5; 10 nucleotides align to TRBD1. V gave up 6 bases and J gave up 3 bases; unmatched junction bases: 10. The CDR3 sequence is 16 residues long. Per the germline V gene, CDR1 is MDHEN and CDR2 is SYDVKM. Here the CDR3 reads CASSHDPGTGEETQYF. As DNA, the CDR3 is TGTGCCAGCAGCCACGACCCCGGGACAGGGGAAGAGACCCAGTACTTC.

In its sample, this clonotype was seen a few times. The CDR3 DNA is TGTGCCAGCAGCTTATGGAGGCAGGGGGCGGGGAATCAGCCCCAGCATTTT. Translating it yields CASSLWRQGAGNQPQHF. The chain uses TRBV7-9 and TRBJ1-5; the match to TRBD1 covers 8 bases. Germline CDR1 reads SEHNR; CDR2 reads FQNEAQ (reference sequence). This CDR3 has 17 residues. J lost 4 bases, V lost 2 bases, and 10 bases had no gene match.

This clonotype was observed a few times. V is TRBV29-1 and J is TRBJ2-2, with a weak D call TRBD1 (6 bases). Germline lookup yields CDR1 SQVTM and CDR2 ANQGSEA. This CDR3 has 12 amino acids. V lost 4 bases and J lost 5, with 8 bases in between. The CDR3 DNA reads as TGCAGCGTTGCACAGGGTACCGGGGAGCTGTTTTTT. Its translation: CSVAQGTGELFF.

This clonotype was seen ten or more times. The chain employs TRBV6-1 and TRBJ1-5; D is uncertain. CDR1 is MNHNS, CDR2 SASEGT, per germline. Trimming removed 7 bases from V and 0 bases from J, with 16 bases in between. CDR3 length equals 16 residues. The CDR3 is CASTLDGRYSNQPQHF. The CDR3 region has the DNA TGTGCCAGCACCCTGGACGGAAGATATAGCAATCAGCCCCAGCATTTT.

This clonotype was observed a handful of times. This chain joins TRBV5-5 and TRBJ2-1; TRBD2 agrees at 15 bases. V lost 4 bases, J lost 1 base, and 6 bases stayed unmatched. The CDR3 totals 18 residues. Germline V gene lookup returns CDR1 SGHKS and CDR2 YYEKEE (reference sequence). The CDR3 DNA reads TGTGCCAGCAGCCAAGGACTAGCGGGAGGGCCTTCCTACAATGAGCAGTTCTTC. It translates to CASSQGLAGGPSYNEQFF.

This clonotype was observed many times. This chain joins TRBV5-1 and TRBJ2-7; tentative D call: TRBD2 (6 bases). CDR1 and CDR2 from the germline V gene are SGHRS and YFSETQ. Trimming pared 7 bases from V and 0 bases from J, leaving 17 bases between. The CDR3 spans 15 residues. CDR3 loop: CASWGEVSSSYEQYF. The CDR3 region has the DNA TGCGCCAGCTGGGGGGAGGTGTCCAGCTCCTACGAGCAGTACTTC.

This clonotype appeared many times. This sequence joins TRBV20-1 and TRBJ2-3, with 7 bases that match TRBD2. With 0 bases clipped from V and 2 bases from J, the junction kept 5 bases outside the gene matches. This CDR3 region has 15 residues. Germline V gene data show CDR1 as DFQATT and CDR2 as SNEGSKA (reference sequence). The DNA of the CDR3 is TGCAGTGCTAGAGATTTTAGCGGGCCCACAGATACGCAGTATTTT. Amino acids: CSARDFSGPTDTQYF.

In this sample, this clonotype turned up a few times. In nucleotides, the CDR3 is TGTGCCAGCAGTCAGCGGACGGCCGGTGTCAACGAGCAGTACTTC. This gives the protein CASSQRTAGVNEQYF. The chain recombines TRBV6-1 with TRBJ2-7; possible D gene TRBD2, 5 bases. V gave up 5 bases and J gave up 5 bases, with 19 bases separating them. The CDR3 has 15 residues. The V gene's germline CDR1 is MNHNS and CDR2 SASEGT.

The DNA of the CDR3 is TGCAGCGTTGAACTCCCAGTCGGGAGACGGGATGAGCAGTTCTTC. Residues: CSVELPVGRRDEQFF. The rearrangement uses TRBV29-1 and TRBJ2-1; D might be TRBD2 (6 bases). Trimming took 2 bases from V and 8 from J, leaving 19 bases between them. Germline lookup yields CDR1 SQVTM and CDR2 ANQGSEA. The CDR3 sequence is 15 residues long.

The J gene is TRBJ1-3, the V gene TRBV5-1; no reliable D call. V was shortened by 6 bases and J by 2 bases, with 24 bases between the two germline ends. CDR1 SGHRS and CDR2 YFSETQ come from the germline V gene. The CDR3 extends over 18 amino acids. CDR3 protein: CASTLGERLPRPGNTIYF. In DNA form, the CDR3 reads TGCGCCAGCACTTTGGGCGAACGTTTGCCCCGGCCTGGAAACACCATATATTTT.

The table lists this clonotype with a few counts. The chain combines TRBV7-9 with TRBJ2-5, with D hard to call. The length of the CDR3 is 12 residues. The germline CDR1 and CDR2 sequences are SEHNR and FQNEAQ (reference sequence). V lost 2 bases, J lost 5 bases, and 6 bases lay in between. The CDR3 nucleotides read TGTGCCAGCAGCTTATATTTCGAGACCCAGTACTTC. Protein: CASSLYFETQYF.

The genes are TRBV14 and TRBJ2-3; 11 nucleotides line up with TRBD2. The germline V gene has CDR1 SGHDN and CDR2 FVKESK. After removal of 4 bases from V and 4 bases from J, the junction contained 10 bases not matched to a gene. The CDR3 has 17 amino acids. The CDR3 bases are TGTGCCAGCAGCCGAGCGTGGCTAGCGGGAGGTTCAGATACGCAGTATTTT. Its protein product is CASSRAWLAGGSDTQYF.

This clonotype was picked up many times. The chain couples TRBV6-2 or TRBV6-3 to TRBJ2-7; D uncertain. V lost 6 bases to trimming and J lost 3 bases, with 6 bases between them. The CDR3 has 11 amino acids. CDR1 and CDR2 (germline): MNHEY, SVGEGT. The CDR3 nucleotides are TGTGCCAGCAGCACAAACTACGAGCAGTACTTC. This sequence encodes CASSTNYEQYF.

This clonotype was picked up a small number of times. This chain joins TRBV19 and TRBJ1-5; 7 bases agree with TRBD1. The length of the CDR3 is 15 residues. The V and J ends lost 7 bases and 0 bases, in that order; junction bases with no gene match: 6. Germline assignment: CDR1 LNHDA and CDR2 SQIVND (reference sequence). CDR3 DNA: TGTGCCAGTACCGCGACAGGGTCTAGCAATCAGCCCCAGCATTTT. Its translation is CASTATGSSNQPQHF.

The rearrangement links TRBV5-5 to TRBJ1-1, with D unresolved. The CDR3 covers 15 residues. V dropped 0 bases and J dropped 1 base, with 10 bases sitting between them. Germline CDR1 is SGHKS and CDR2 is YYEKEE (reference sequence). The CDR3 DNA sequence: TGTGCCAGCAGCTTGGTACCAGGAAAGAACACTGAAGCTTTCTTT. Residues: CASSLVPGKNTEAFF.

This clonotype was observed at least ten times. The chain joins TRBV5-8 to TRBJ1-2; no clear D gene. Germline V gives CDR1 SGHTS, CDR2 YDEGEE. The CDR3 runs to 12 residues. The V and J ends lost 2 bases and 8 bases respectively, with 10 bases between them. The CDR3, as DNA: TGTGCCAGCAGCTTTGGTCTAGACGGCTACACCTTC. Translated, it gives CASSFGLDGYTF.

This clonotype was seen a handful of times. The V gene is TRBV20-1, the J gene TRBJ2-7, with TRBD2 identical over 8 bases. The CDR3 length is 15 residues. V gave up 2 bases and J gave up 6 bases; unmatched junction bases: 12. Germline assignment: CDR1 DFQATT and CDR2 SNEGSKA (reference sequence). The CDR3 reads CSARSTGTSLVEQYF. The CDR3 region has the DNA TGCAGTGCTAGATCAACCGGGACTAGTCTTGTCGAGCAGTACTTC.

A few counts support this clonotype. This rearrangement joins TRBV6-2 or TRBV6-3 to TRBJ2-7; no clear D gene. V was shortened by 0 bases and J by 6 bases, with 9 bases between the two germline ends. The CDR3 has 13 residues. Germline lookup yields CDR1 MNHEY and CDR2 SVGEGT. CDR3 amino acids: CASSYSRYGEQYF. The CDR3 nucleotides are TGTGCCAGCAGTTACTCCAGATATGGCGAGCAGTACTTC.

This clonotype was detected a few times. The rearrangement uses TRBV12-3 or TRBV12-4 and TRBJ2-6, with 7 positions matching TRBD1. V trimming: 5 bases; J trimming: 2 bases; junction bases outside the gene matches: 9. The CDR3 spans 17 residues. Here the CDR3 reads CASSPGTARPGANVLTF. The CDR3 DNA reads TGTGCCAGCAGTCCCGGGACAGCCCGGCCTGGGGCCAACGTCCTGACTTTC.

The chain joins TRBV6-1 to TRBJ1-5; TRBD1 matches 8 bases. The CDR3 runs to 12 residues. CDR1 is MNHNS, CDR2 SASEGT, per germline. Trimming took 6 bases from V and 7 from J; bases not matched to a gene: 2. In DNA, the CDR3 is TGTGCCAGCAGACAGGGGGAGCAGCCCCAGCATTTT. It codes for CASRQGEQPQHF.

The gene calls are TRBV4-3 and TRBJ2-1, with TRBD2 identical over 10 bases. The CDR3 runs 17 residues. With V trimmed by 0 bases and J by 8 bases, 10 bases remained unmatched. The germline V gene has CDR1 LGHNA and CDR2 YSLEER. In nucleotides, the CDR3 is TGCGCCAGCAGCCAAGATCGGTTCCGGCTAGCGGGAGATGAGCAGTTCTTC. As protein: CASSQDRFRLAGDEQFF.

This clonotype was detected only a few times. The chain uses TRBV19 and TRBJ2-1; D gene unclear. The germline gives CDR1 LNHDA, CDR2 SQIVND (reference sequence). Trimming removed 2 bases from V and 6 bases from J, with 5 bases in between. The CDR3 totals 12 residues. CDR3 nucleotides: TGTGCCAGTAGTATAAGTCTCAATGAGCAGTTCTTC. Amino acids: CASSISLNEQFF. The complete variable domain, with remaining parts taken from reference TRBV19 and TRBJ2-1, reads DGGITQSPKYLFRKEGQNVTLSCEQNLNHDAMYWYRQDPGQGLRLIYYSQIVNDFQKGDIAEGYSVSREKKESFPLTVTSAQKNPTAFYLCASSISLNEQFFGPGTRLTVL.